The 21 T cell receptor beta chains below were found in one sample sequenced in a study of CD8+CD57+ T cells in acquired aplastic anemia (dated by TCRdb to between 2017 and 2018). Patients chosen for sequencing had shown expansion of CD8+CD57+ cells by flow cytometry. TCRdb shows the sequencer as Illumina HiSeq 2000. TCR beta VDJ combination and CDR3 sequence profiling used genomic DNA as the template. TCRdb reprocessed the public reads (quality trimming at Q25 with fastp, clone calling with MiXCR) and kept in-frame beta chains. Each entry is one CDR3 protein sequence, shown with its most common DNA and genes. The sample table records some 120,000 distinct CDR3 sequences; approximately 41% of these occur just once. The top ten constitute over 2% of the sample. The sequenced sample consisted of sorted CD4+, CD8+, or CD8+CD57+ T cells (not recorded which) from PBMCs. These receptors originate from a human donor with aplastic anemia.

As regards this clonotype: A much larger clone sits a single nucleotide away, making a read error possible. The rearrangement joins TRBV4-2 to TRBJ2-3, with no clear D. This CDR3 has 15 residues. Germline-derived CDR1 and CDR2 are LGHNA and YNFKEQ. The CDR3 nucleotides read TGTGCCTGCAGCCCGAGCCCTCATGGGGAAGATACGCAGTATTTT. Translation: CACSPSPHGEDTQYF.

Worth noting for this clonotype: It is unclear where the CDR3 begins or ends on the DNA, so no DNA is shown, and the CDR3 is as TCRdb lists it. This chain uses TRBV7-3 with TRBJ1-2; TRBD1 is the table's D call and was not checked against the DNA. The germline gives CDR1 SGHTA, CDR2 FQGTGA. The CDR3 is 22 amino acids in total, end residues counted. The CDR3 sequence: CASSLIGGNSPLHFGTGYGYTF.

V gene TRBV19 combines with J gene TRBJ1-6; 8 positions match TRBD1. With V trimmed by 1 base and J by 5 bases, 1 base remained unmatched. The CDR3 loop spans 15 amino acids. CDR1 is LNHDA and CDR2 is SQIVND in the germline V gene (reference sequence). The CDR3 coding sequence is TGTGCCAGTAGTATAGGGACAGGGCATAATTCACCCCTCCACTTT. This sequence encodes CASSIGTGHNSPLHF.

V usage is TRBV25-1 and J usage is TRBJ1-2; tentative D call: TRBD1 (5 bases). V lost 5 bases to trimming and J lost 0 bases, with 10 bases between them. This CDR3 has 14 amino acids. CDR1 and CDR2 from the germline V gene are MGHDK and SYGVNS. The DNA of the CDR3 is TGTGCCAGCAGTTGGCAGGGTGCTAACTATGGCTACACCTTC. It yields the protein CASSWQGANYGYTF.

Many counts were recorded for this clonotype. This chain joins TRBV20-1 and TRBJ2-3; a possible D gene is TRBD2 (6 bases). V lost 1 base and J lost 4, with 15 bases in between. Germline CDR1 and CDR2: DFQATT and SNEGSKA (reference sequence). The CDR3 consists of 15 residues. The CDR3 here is CSARANMRGSDTQYF. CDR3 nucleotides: TGCAGTGCTAGAGCCAATATGCGGGGATCAGATACGCAGTATTTT.

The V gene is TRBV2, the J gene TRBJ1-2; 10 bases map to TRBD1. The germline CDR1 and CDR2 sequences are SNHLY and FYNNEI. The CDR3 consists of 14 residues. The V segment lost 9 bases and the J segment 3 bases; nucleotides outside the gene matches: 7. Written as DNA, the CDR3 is TGTGCCAGTATGACAGGGGGCTCCCACTATGGCTACACCTTC. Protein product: CASMTGGSHYGYTF.

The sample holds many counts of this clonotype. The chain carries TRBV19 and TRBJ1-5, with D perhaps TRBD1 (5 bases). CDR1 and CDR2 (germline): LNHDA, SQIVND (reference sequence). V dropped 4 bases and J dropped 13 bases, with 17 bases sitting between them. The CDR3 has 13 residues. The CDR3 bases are TGTGCCAGTAGTACCGACAGAGATACCTGGCAGCATTTT. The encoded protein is CASSTDRDTWQHF.

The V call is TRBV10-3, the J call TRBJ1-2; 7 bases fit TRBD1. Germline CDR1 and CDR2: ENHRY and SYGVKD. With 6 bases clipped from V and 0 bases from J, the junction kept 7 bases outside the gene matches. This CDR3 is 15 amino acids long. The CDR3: CAISDREGANYGYTF. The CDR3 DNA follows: TGTGCCATCAGCGACAGGGAGGGAGCTAACTATGGCTACACCTTC.

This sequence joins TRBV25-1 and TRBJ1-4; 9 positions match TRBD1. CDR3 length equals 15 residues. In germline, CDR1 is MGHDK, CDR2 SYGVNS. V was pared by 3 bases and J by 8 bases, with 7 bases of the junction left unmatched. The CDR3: CASSDSRTGDEKLFF. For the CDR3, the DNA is TGTGCCAGCAGTGATTCCCGGACAGGGGACGAAAAACTGTTTTTT.

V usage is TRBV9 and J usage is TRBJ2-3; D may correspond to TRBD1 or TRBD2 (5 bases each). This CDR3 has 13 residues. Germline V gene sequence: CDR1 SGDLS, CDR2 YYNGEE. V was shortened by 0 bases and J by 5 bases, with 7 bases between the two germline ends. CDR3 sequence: CASSVGDRDTQYF. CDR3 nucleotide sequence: TGTGCCAGCAGCGTAGGGGACCGAGATACGCAGTATTTT.

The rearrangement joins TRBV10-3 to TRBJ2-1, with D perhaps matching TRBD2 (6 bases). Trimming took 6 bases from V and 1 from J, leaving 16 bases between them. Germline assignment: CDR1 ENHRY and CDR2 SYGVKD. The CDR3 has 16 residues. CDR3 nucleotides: TGTGCCATCAGCCCCTCGACTAGAGGTTCCTACAATGAGCAGTTCTTC. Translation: CAISPSTRGSYNEQFF.

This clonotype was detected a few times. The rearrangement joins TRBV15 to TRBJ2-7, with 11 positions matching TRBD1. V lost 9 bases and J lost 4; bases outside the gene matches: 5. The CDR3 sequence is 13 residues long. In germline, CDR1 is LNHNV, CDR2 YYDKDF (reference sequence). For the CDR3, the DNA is TGTGCCACGGACAGGGGGCTTGGGTACGAGCAGTACTTC. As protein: CATDRGLGYEQYF.

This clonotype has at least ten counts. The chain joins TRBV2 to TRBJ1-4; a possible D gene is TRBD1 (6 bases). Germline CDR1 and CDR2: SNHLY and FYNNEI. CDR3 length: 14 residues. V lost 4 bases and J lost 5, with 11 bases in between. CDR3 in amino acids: CASSGWTENEKLFF. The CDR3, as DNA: TGTGCCAGCAGTGGCTGGACAGAGAATGAAAAACTGTTTTTT.

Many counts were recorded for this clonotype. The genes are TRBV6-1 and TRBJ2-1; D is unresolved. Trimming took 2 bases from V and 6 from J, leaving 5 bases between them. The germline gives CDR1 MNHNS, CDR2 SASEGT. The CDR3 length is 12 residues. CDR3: CASSETGNEQFF. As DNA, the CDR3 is TGTGCCAGCAGTGAAACGGGCAATGAGCAGTTCTTC.

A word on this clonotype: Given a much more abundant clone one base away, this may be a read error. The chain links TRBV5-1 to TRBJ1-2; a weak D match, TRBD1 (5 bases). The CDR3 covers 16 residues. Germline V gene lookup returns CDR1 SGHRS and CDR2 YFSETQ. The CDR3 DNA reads TGCGCCAGCAGCCCGGGACGGGGGGTTGAGTACTATGGCTACGCCTTC. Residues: CASSPGRGVEYYGYAF.

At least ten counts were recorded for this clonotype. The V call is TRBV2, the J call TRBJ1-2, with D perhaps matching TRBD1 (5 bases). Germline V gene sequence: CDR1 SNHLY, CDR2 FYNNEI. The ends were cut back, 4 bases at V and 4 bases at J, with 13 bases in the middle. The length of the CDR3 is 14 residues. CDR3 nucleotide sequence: TGTGCCAGCAGTGGGGCAGGGTTAAGCTATGGCTACACCTTC. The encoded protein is CASSGAGLSYGYTF.

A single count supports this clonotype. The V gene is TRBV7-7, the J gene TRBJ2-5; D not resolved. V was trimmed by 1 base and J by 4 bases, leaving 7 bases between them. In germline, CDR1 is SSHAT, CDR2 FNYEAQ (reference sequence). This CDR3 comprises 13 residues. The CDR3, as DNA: TGTGCCAGCAGCTTAGAAGCTTTAGAGACCCAGTACTTC. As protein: CASSLEALETQYF.

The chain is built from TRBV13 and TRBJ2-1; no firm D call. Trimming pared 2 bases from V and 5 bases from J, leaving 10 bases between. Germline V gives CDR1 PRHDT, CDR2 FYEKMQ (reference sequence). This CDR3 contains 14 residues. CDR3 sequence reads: CASSLRVRNNEQFF. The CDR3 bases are TGTGCCAGCAGCTTACGGGTCAGAAACAATGAGCAGTTCTTC.

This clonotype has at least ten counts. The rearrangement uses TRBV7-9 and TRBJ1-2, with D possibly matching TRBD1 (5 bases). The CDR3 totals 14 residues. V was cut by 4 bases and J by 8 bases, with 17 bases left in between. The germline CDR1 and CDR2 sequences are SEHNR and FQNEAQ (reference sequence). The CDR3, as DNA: TGTGCCAGCAGCTCCGGGACTCCCAAAGGGGGCTACACCTTC. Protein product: CASSSGTPKGGYTF.

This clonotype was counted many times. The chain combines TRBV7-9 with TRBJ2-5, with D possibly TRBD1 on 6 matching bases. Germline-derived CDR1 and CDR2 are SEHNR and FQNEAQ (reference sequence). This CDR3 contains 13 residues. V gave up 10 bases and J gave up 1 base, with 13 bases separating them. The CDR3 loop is CAIGRTAQETQYF. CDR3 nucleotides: TGTGCCATTGGGCGGACAGCCCAAGAGACCCAGTACTTC.

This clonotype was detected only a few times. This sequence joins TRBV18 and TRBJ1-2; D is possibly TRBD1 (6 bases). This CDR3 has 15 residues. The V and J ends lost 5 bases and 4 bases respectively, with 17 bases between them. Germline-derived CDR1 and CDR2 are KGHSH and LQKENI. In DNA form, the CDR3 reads TGTGCCAGCTCAGGGGGCCAGGGGCGGATCTATGGCTACACCTTC. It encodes CASSGGQGRIYGYTF.